The source of this TCR beta chain is a study of shared clonotypes between healthy human individuals. This CDR3 has 17 amino acids. Germline V gene lookup returns CDR1 SGHTA and CDR2 FQGNSA. Trimming took off 1 base at V and 3 bases at J, with 18 bases between the two ends. The data were produced by immunoSEQ multiplex PCR, yet TCRdb's version contains in-frame clones alone and is incomplete. The data contain some 790,000 clones, approximately 72% of them seen just once; the ten biggest clones take up under 2%. The specimen sequenced was memory CD4+ T cells sorted from blood. The subset is: CD45RA-negative fraction. The V and J genes are TRBV7-2 and TRBJ1-2, with D possibly TRBD1 on 6 matching bases. The clonotype comes from a woman younger than 45 in good health. The CDR3 loop is CASSLGLKRGRDYGYTF. CDR3 coding DNA: TGTGCCAGCAGCTTAGGGTTGAAGCGGGGGCGAGACTATGGCTACACCTTC.